This TCR beta chain comes out of a study of a mutant IDH1 vaccine in newly diagnosed glioma. Overall study context: Either 4-6 weeks after radiotherapy alone or alongside temozolomide, vaccination was begun. It was radiotherapy, temozolomide, or both that patients received previously, with most receiving both.

The repertoire was sequenced with immunoSEQ multiplex PCR; TCRdb's copy has only in-frame clones and lacks some. The sample yields tens of thousands of clones, 70% to 85% seen once. Time point described: week 47, end of study. What each vaccine dose contained was 300 ug of mutant IDH1 20-mer peptide, accompanied by topical imiquimod. CDR1 is DFQATT and CDR2 is SNEGSKA in the germline V gene (reference sequence). The germline V and J ends were trimmed by 3 bases and 11 bases, with 13 bases remaining between them. The CDR3 spans 11 residues. Concerning this clone itself: Its antigen is currently unknown.

The source of this sequence is a young woman with glioma. Some clones in this sample may be carry-over from other donors' samples. This chain uses TRBV20-1 with TRBJ1-1; D uncertain. The sample was PBMCs, taken from a glioma patient whose treatment included an IDH1 peptide vaccine. CDR3 nucleotide sequence: TGCAGTGCTAGTGGCGAGAGTATGGCTTTCTTT. It specifies CSASGESMAFF.